This TCR beta chain was sequenced in a study of T-cell reconstitution after alpha-beta-depleted transplantation in children (dated by TCRdb to 2015 to 2016). For context, the study as a whole: Using TCR repertoire profiling, the study followed T-cell immune reconstitution in a quantitative way in children after TCRalphabeta/CD19-depleted allogeneic hematopoietic cell transplantation. The investigation overall reported the following: In some patients, the high TCRbeta diversity seen at day 60 was put down to recipient T cells and intrathymic progenitors that had survived conditioning. The apparently early alphabetaT-cell count recovery about two months after transplant was reportedly dependent on only several hundred rapidly expanded clones derived from non-depleted graft cells. Hyperexpanded clone frequencies declined over subsequent months; after one year, T-cell counts and TCRbeta diversity were mostly attributed to newly produced T cells.

Sample treatment or condition, as interpreted from the label and publication: allogeneic hematopoietic cell transplantation with graft depleted of TCRalphabeta T cells and CD19 B cells. The children who served as transplant recipients had been given grafts of TCRalphabeta/CD19-depleted allogeneic hematopoietic cells. The library was prepared using PCR. The reads were generated on an Illumina HiSeq 2500. TCR libraries were prepared with molecular barcoding, using unique molecular identifiers to normalize TCRbeta repertoire quantification. In-frame beta chains were kept once TCRdb had trimmed the public reads at Q25 with fastp and called clones with MiXCR. Rows are unified per CDR3 protein, each entry keeping the most common DNA and genes. The sample contains roughly 670,000 distinct CDR3 sequences, roughly 14% of them found a single time. Jointly, the top ten make up 0.79% of the sample. Reading from cysteine to phenylalanine, the CDR3 counts 15 amino acids. Of the read, only the CDR3 DNA is kept; its 45 bases are in frame from base 1. Relative to germline, V is 5 bases shorter and J is 10 bases shorter, with 21 bases between their ends. Taken from the germline V gene, the CDR1 and CDR2 loops are MNHNS and SASEGT.

This clonotype was detected many times. Its antigen has not been determined. No base-level quality is on record; no much larger clone is a single base apart. The chain links TRBV6-1 with TRBJ2-1; TRBD2 is a possible D gene, resting on 6 matching bases. This TCR came from a girl aged 2 to 10 with congenital amegakaryocytic thrombocytopenia, due to receive a stem cell transplant. The sample in question was PBMCs, obtained before TCRalphabeta/CD19-depleted stem cell transplant. The CDR3 amino acid sequence is: CASSPGSLGLGEQFF. The DNA is TGTGCCAGCAGTCCCGGATCCTTGGGACTTGGGGAGCAGTTCTTC.